The next 31 T cell receptor beta chains were all read from a single sample in a study of blood T cell repertoires in COVID-19 (dated by TCRdb to about 2020). The protocol used for the library was the immunoSEQ multiplex PCR assay. The table was pulled from immuneACCESS by TCRdb, which kept in-frame rearrangements only. Such tables lose some clones; where checked, under half of the loss comes from unresolved V genes, and the rest has no known cause. Here the sample has roughly 500,000 clones; approximately 87% occur a single time. Around 1.9% of the sample goes to the ten largest clones. The material sequenced was PBMCs or T cells enriched from blood (not recorded which). These receptors originate from a middle-aged woman who had recovered from COVID-19.

This clone has only one observation. The chain links TRBV29-1 to TRBJ1-1, with D tentatively TRBD1 (5 bases). There are 14 residues in the CDR3. Between the trimmed V and J ends, which lost 0 bases and 5 bases, there was a span of 13 bases. Germline V gene sequence: CDR1 SQVTM, CDR2 ANQGSEA. This CDR3 is CSVEEGLGGTEAFF. The CDR3 bases are TGCAGCGTTGAAGAGGGGCTGGGCGGTACTGAAGCTTTCTTT.

This rearrangement joins TRBV4-3 to TRBJ2-3; D not certain. The CDR3 extends over 14 amino acids. Germline-derived CDR1 and CDR2 are LGHNA and YSLEER. The germline V and J ends were trimmed by 2 bases and 2 bases, with 8 bases remaining between them. The CDR3 here is CASSQIVFTDTQYF. The DNA of the CDR3 is TGCGCCAGCAGCCAAATCGTTTTCACAGATACGCAGTATTTT.

In this sample, this clone turned up once. V is TRBV6-5 and J is TRBJ2-7, with D possibly matching TRBD1 (6 bases). Looked up from germline, CDR1 is MNHEY and CDR2 is SVGAGI. Trimming pared 9 bases from V and 1 base from J, leaving 16 bases between. This CDR3 region has 14 residues. The CDR3 loop reads CASKSLQGSYEQYF. CDR3 in DNA: TGTGCCAGTAAAAGTCTACAGGGTTCCTACGAGCAGTACTTC.

The chain couples TRBV23-1 to TRBJ1-1; D is unresolved. TRBV23-1 is recorded as an ORF, its role being uncertain. Trimming removed 7 bases from V and 7 bases from J, with 7 bases in between. The CDR3 runs to 10 residues. CDR3 coding DNA: TGCGCCAGCACTGAGAGTGAAGCTTTCTTT. This codes for CASTESEAFF.

This chain links TRBV10-3 with TRBJ1-2; the D gene is possibly TRBD1 (6 bases). This CDR3 is built from 17 residues. Germline CDR1 ENHRY, CDR2 SYGVKD. V lost 3 bases to trimming and J lost 1 base, with 18 bases between them. For the CDR3, the DNA is TGTGCCATCAGTGAAAGGGGGAAGGAGAGGGGTAACTATGGCTACACCTTC. As protein: CAISERGKERGNYGYTF.

The chain uses TRBV11-2 and TRBJ2-5; 7 bases match TRBD2. The V gene end was trimmed by 1 base and the J gene end by 5 bases; junction bases not matched to a gene: 4. Germline V lookup: CDR1 SGHAT, CDR2 FQNNGV. This CDR3 has 14 residues. CDR3 in amino acids: CASSLVRGGETQYF. CDR3 DNA sequence: TGTGCCAGCAGCTTAGTGCGGGGAGGGGAGACCCAGTACTTC.

This clone was observed a single time. The chain has TRBV7-9 and TRBJ2-5; 11 nucleotides align to TRBD1. CDR1 is SEHNR, CDR2 FQNEAQ, per germline (reference sequence). The CDR3 totals 19 residues. Trimming took 5 bases from V and 2 from J; bases not matched to a gene: 16. DNA of the CDR3: TGTGCCAGCAGCCGGGACAGGGGGAGATGGTTGGACTCTCAAGAGACCCAGTACTTC. It encodes CASSRDRGRWLDSQETQYF.

The chain has TRBV9 and TRBJ2-7; 7 nucleotides agree with TRBD1. The V segment lost 0 bases and the J segment 1 base; nucleotides outside the gene matches: 7. The CDR3 extends over 16 amino acids. Germline V CDR1 and CDR2: SGDLS, YYNGEE. CDR3 region: CASSVVSGQDSYEQYF. The CDR3 DNA reads as TGTGCCAGCAGCGTAGTAAGTGGACAGGATTCCTACGAGCAGTACTTC.

The rearrangement links TRBV6-2 or TRBV6-3 to TRBJ1-2, with 8 bases identical to TRBD1. Germline loops: CDR1 MNHEY, CDR2 SVGEGT. The CDR3 sequence is 15 residues long. V shed 5 bases and J 4 bases; nucleotides not matched to a gene: 9. The CDR3 loop reads CASSDPDRVSYGYTF. The CDR3 DNA reads TGTGCCAGCAGTGATCCGGACAGGGTTTCCTATGGCTACACCTTC.

The chain is built from TRBV7-2 and TRBJ2-2, with a possible D match to TRBD2 (6 bases). Trimming took off 3 bases at V and 1 base at J, with 9 bases between the two ends. The CDR3 is made up of 15 amino acids. From germline, CDR1 is SGHTA and CDR2 FQGNSA. Written as DNA, the CDR3 is TGTGCCAGCAGCTTTAAGCGGGTGAACACCGGGGAGCTGTTTTTT. It translates to CASSFKRVNTGELFF. The full variable domain, in which reference TRBV7-2 and TRBJ2-2 provide the parts outside the CDR3, is GAGVSQSPSNKVTEKGKDVELRCDPISGHTALYWYRQSLGQGLEFLIYFQGNSAPDKSGLPSDRFSAERTGGSVSTLTIQRTQQEDSAVYLCASSFKRVNTGELFFGEGSRLTVL.

This clone was seen once. The chain combines TRBV6-5 with TRBJ1-2; the D gene is possibly TRBD1 (5 bases). Germline CDR1 reads MNHEY; CDR2 reads SVGAGI. The CDR3 runs to 14 residues. V shed 10 bases and J shed 5 bases, with 20 bases lying between them. In nucleotides, the CDR3 is TGTGCCACTGGAGGGGAAAGAGCCAAGTATGGCTACACCTTC. Translation gives CATGGERAKYGYTF.

The chain uses TRBV19 and TRBJ2-2; the match to TRBD1 covers 8 bases. The CDR3 is 15 amino acids. The J segment lost 5 bases and the V segment lost 0 bases, leaving 2 bases of the junction unmatched. The germline V gene has CDR1 LNHDA and CDR2 SQIVND (reference sequence). CDR3 sequence: CASSIDNRGTGELFF. CDR3 in DNA: TGTGCCAGTAGTATAGACAACAGGGGGACCGGGGAGCTGTTTTTT.

The J gene is TRBJ2-1, the V gene TRBV23-1, with D possibly being TRBD2 (6 bases). TRBV23-1 has ORF status, its function being uncertain. CDR3 length: 21 amino acids. V lost 1 base, J lost 6 bases, and 31 bases lay in between. This chain's CDR3 is CASSQCRRASVKTYGPNEQFF. As DNA, the CDR3 is TGCGCCAGCAGTCAATGCCGTAGGGCTAGCGTCAAGACGTATGGGCCCAATGAGCAGTTCTTC.

The chain employs TRBV19 and TRBJ1-5; 7 bases are shared with TRBD1. The CDR3 has 16 residues. The ends lost 7 bases at V and 3 bases at J; junction bases unmatched: 12. Germline CDR1 is LNHDA and CDR2 is SQIVND (reference sequence). Here the CDR3 reads CASKFLGTAFNQPQHF. In DNA form, the CDR3 reads TGTGCCAGTAAGTTCCTCGGGACAGCGTTCAATCAGCCCCAGCATTTT. Full variable domain (rest looked up from reference TRBV19 and TRBJ1-5): DGGITQSPKYLFRKEGQNVTLSCEQNLNHDAMYWYRQDPGQGLRLIYYSQIVNDFQKGDIAEGYSVSREKKESFPLTVTSAQKNPTAFYLCASKFLGTAFNQPQHFGDGTRLSIL.

This chain joins TRBV2 and TRBJ1-2, with D uncertain. The CDR3 runs 11 residues. The V end was cut by 9 bases, the J end by 7 bases, with 12 bases between. Germline V gene lookup returns CDR1 SNHLY and CDR2 FYNNEI. The CDR3 DNA reads as TGTGCCAGTTACTCGAATGGTGGCTACACCTTC. It specifies CASYSNGGYTF. Drawing the rest from reference TRBV2 and TRBJ1-2, the complete variable domain is EPEVTQTPSHQVTQMGQEVILRCVPISNHLYFYWYRQILGQKVEFLVSFYNNEISEKSEIFDDQFSVERPDGSNFTLKIRSTKLEDSAMYFCASYSNGGYTFGSGTRLTVV.

This clone was counted between two and nine times. This chain links TRBV19 with TRBJ1-1; TRBD1 is a possible D gene (5 bases). Trimming left V 11 bases short and J 7 bases short, with 14 bases between. Per the germline V gene, CDR1 is LNHDA and CDR2 is SQIVND (reference sequence). The CDR3 has 11 amino acids. The CDR3 DNA follows: TGTGCCTCCCGTCGCGACAGTGAAGCTTTCTTT. The encoded protein is CASRRDSEAFF. Looking up the rest from reference TRBV19 and TRBJ1-1 gives the full variable domain: DGGITQSPKYLFRKEGQNVTLSCEQNLNHDAMYWYRQDPGQGLRLIYYSQIVNDFQKGDIAEGYSVSREKKESFPLTVTSAQKNPTAFYLCASRRDSEAFFGQGTRLTVV.

V usage is TRBV25-1 and J usage is TRBJ2-5; TRBD2 matches at 12 bases. The CDR3 extends over 18 amino acids. J lost 0 bases, V lost 1 base, and 6 bases had no gene match. CDR1 and CDR2 (germline): MGHDK, SYGVNS. As DNA, the CDR3 is TGTGCCAGCAGTGAATGGGCTAGCGGGAGGGCCCACCAAGAGACCCAGTACTTC. It encodes CASSEWASGRAHQETQYF.

The rearrangement uses TRBV7-2 and TRBJ2-2; weak D call: TRBD1 (6 bases). CDR1 and CDR2 (germline): SGHTA, FQGNSA. CDR3 length: 16 residues. V was trimmed by 0 bases and J by 3 bases, leaving 11 bases between them. The CDR3 DNA follows: TGTGCCAGCAGCTTAGCCTACAGGGTTTACACCGGGGAGCTGTTTTTT. Protein: CASSLAYRVYTGELFF.

The chain has TRBV28 and TRBJ1-1; TRBD1 agrees at 7 bases. Per the germline V gene, CDR1 is MDHEN and CDR2 is SYDVKM. V lost 5 bases, J lost 4 bases, and 4 bases stayed unmatched. This CDR3 has 13 residues. The CDR3 DNA sequence: TGTGCCAGCAGTCCACAGGGGCCCACTGAAGCTTTCTTT. Its translation is CASSPQGPTEAFF.

The rearrangement joins TRBV6-4 to TRBJ2-1; D not resolved. V was clipped by 6 bases and J by 3 bases, with 6 bases between them. CDR3 size: 12 residues. Germline V gene data show CDR1 as MRHNA and CDR2 as SNTAGT. This chain's CDR3 is CASRRGYNEQFF. The CDR3 coding sequence is TGTGCCAGCAGGAGAGGCTACAATGAGCAGTTCTTC.

Concerning this clone itself: Other nucleotide sequences in the sample specify the same CDR3. The chain joins TRBV7-9 to TRBJ1-2; 8 bases agree with TRBD1. V dropped 5 bases and J dropped 4; count of bases not matched to a gene: 3. The CDR3 contains 13 residues. The germline CDR1 and CDR2 sequences are SEHNR and FQNEAQ (reference sequence). The CDR3 DNA reads TGTGCCAGCAGCCCCGGACAGGGCTATGGCTACACCTTC. Translating gives CASSPGQGYGYTF.

This sequence joins TRBV7-9 and TRBJ2-2; D may be TRBD1 (6 bases). This CDR3 region has 14 residues. In germline, CDR1 is SEHNR, CDR2 FQNEAQ (reference sequence). Trimming removed 6 bases from V and 2 bases from J, with 10 bases in between. The CDR3, as DNA: TGTGCCAGCAGACCGGGACACAACACCGGGGAGCTGTTTTTT. Translation gives CASRPGHNTGELFF.

This chain uses TRBV5-5 with TRBJ1-2, with 11 nucleotides matching TRBD1. Germline V gene lookup returns CDR1 SGHKS and CDR2 YYEKEE (reference sequence). J was trimmed by 4 bases and V by 4 bases; bases with no gene match: 9. The CDR3 covers 16 residues. The CDR3 nucleotides read TGTGCCAGCAGCATAAGGGACAGGGGGTTACCCTATGGCTACACCTTC. Translating gives CASSIRDRGLPYGYTF.

This chain connects TRBV6-5 to TRBJ2-7, with a tentative D call TRBD1 (5 bases). The CDR3 length is 14 residues. Trimming removed 7 bases from V and 5 bases from J, with 18 bases in between. CDR1 and CDR2 from the germline V gene are MNHEY and SVGAGI. The CDR3 DNA reads as TGTGCCAGCAACACTCCGGGTTTGGGGCACGAGCAGTACTTC. This codes for CASNTPGLGHEQYF.

J is TRBJ2-3 and V is TRBV30; D ambiguous. The CDR3 covers 13 residues. Germline CDR1 GTSNPN, CDR2 SVGIG (reference sequence). V dropped 0 bases and J dropped 2 bases, with 6 bases sitting between them. The CDR3 region is CAWSVLNTDTQYF. In DNA, the CDR3 is TGTGCCTGGAGTGTACTAAACACAGATACGCAGTATTTT.

The V call is TRBV18, the J call TRBJ2-7; 8 bases are shared with TRBD2. J was trimmed by 2 bases and V by 6 bases; bases with no gene match: 9. This CDR3 has 15 residues. The germline V gene has CDR1 KGHSH and CDR2 LQKENI. The CDR3 DNA is TGTGCCAGCTCGATTACTAGCGGAAGTACCTACGAGCAGTACTTC. This gives the protein CASSITSGSTYEQYF.

The genes are TRBV6-5 and TRBJ2-3; D is uncertain. The germline V gene has CDR1 MNHEY and CDR2 SVGAGI. V lost 10 bases, J lost 4 bases, and 15 bases lay in between. This CDR3 region has 13 residues. CDR3 in amino acids: CATSSWLPDTQYF. CDR3 nucleotides: TGTGCCACCAGCTCCTGGCTCCCAGATACGCAGTATTTT.

This chain joins TRBV4-2 and TRBJ2-1, with D possibly matching TRBD2 (6 bases). V was cut by 1 base and J by 0 bases, with 13 bases left in between. Germline loops: CDR1 LGHNA, CDR2 YNFKEQ. The CDR3 contains 17 residues. Here the CDR3 reads CASSQVVADSSYNEQFF. The CDR3 DNA reads TGTGCCAGCAGCCAAGTCGTAGCGGATAGCTCCTACAATGAGCAGTTCTTC.

This rearrangement joins TRBV5-1 to TRBJ2-5; D gene ambiguous. Trimming removed 1 base at V and 5 bases at J, with 9 bases between. The CDR3 is 13 amino acids. Germline V gene sequence: CDR1 SGHRS, CDR2 YFSETQ. CDR3 coding DNA: TGCGCCAGCAGCTTGTGGCAACGCGAGACCCAGTACTTC. Its translation is CASSLWQRETQYF.

The chain uses TRBV5-1 and TRBJ2-3; a weak D match, TRBD1 (9 bases). V gave up 4 bases and J gave up 4 bases, with 19 bases separating them. In germline, CDR1 is SGHRS, CDR2 YFSETQ. The CDR3 has 16 residues. CDR3 DNA sequence: TGCGCCAGCAGCCGGGAGGGACAGGGCTCCGCAGATACGCAGTATTTT. Translated, it gives CASSREGQGSADTQYF. The whole variable domain, filled in from reference TRBV5-1 and TRBJ2-3, reads KAGVTQTPRYLIKTRGQQVTLSCSPISGHRSVSWYQQTPGQGLQFLFEYFSETQRNKGNFPGRFSGRQFSNSRSEMNVSTLELGDSALYLCASSREGQGSADTQYFGPGTRLTVL.

The gene calls are TRBV10-3 and TRBJ2-3, with 9 bases matching TRBD1. Germline V gene lookup returns CDR1 ENHRY and CDR2 SYGVKD. The CDR3 is made up of 15 amino acids. The V segment lost 7 bases and the J segment 3 bases; nucleotides outside the gene matches: 8. CDR3 loop: CAIIDDDRGTDTQYF. CDR3 nucleotides: TGTGCCATCATTGACGACGACAGGGGGACAGATACGCAGTATTTT.